A single T cell receptor beta chain is shown here with its context. Primers used in a second PCR of about 7 to 12 cycles were a sample-barcoded 5' primer and a J-beta primer mix. Using its own MiXCR run on the 5' RACE reads, TCRdb lists one record per CDR3 protein. Here the sample spans around 580,000 distinct CDR3 sequences, around 48% being singletons. The sample comes from a study of blood T cells in healthy people across ages. Across the study: Capture via template switching afforded approximately one barcoded beta molecule per two T cells.

Looked up from germline, CDR1 is SGHRS and CDR2 is YFSETQ. Trimming removed 4 bases from V and 4 bases from J, with 16 bases in between. CDR3 length: 15 residues. The rearrangement joins TRBV5-1 to TRBJ2-3; D is uncertain. Input material: blood. The TCR originated in an elderly man in good health. CDR3 DNA sequence: TGCGCCAGCAGCCCGCAAAGGGCGGCGGCAGATACGCAGTATTTT. It codes for CASSPQRAAADTQYF.